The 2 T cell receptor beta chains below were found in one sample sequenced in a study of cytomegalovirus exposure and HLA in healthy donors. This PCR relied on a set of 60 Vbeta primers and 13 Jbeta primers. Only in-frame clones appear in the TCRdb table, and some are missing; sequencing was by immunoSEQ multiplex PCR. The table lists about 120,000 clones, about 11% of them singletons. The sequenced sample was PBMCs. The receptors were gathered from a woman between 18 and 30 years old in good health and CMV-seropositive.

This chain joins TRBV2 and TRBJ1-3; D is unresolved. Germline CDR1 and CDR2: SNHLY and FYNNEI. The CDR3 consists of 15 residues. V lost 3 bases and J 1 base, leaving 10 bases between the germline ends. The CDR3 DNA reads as TGTGCCAGCAGTGACAGGCCCTTTTCTGGAAACACCATATATTTT. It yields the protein CASSDRPFSGNTIYF.

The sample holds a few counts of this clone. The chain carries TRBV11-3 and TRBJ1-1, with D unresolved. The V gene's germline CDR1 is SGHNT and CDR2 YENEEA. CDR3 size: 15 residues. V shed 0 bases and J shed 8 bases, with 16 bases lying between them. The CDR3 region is CASSLDKGGLGEAFF. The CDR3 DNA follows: TGTGCCAGCAGCTTAGATAAGGGAGGATTGGGAGAAGCTTTCTTT.